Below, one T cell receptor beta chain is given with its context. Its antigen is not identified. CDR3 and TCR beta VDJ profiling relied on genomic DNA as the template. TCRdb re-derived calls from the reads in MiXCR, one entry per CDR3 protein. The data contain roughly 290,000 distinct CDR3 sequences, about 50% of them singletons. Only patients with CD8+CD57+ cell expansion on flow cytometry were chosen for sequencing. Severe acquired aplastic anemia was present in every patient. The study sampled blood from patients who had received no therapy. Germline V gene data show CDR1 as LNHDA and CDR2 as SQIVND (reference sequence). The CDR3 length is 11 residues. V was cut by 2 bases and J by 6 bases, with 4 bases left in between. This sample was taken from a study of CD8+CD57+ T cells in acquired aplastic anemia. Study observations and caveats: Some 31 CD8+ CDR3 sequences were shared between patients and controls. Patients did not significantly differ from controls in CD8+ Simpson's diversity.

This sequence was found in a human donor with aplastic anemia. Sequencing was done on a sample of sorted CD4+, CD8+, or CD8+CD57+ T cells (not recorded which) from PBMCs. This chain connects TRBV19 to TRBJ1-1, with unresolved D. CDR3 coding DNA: TGTGCCAGTAGTATAAAGGCTGAAGCTTTCTTT. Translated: CASSIKAEAFF.